This is a list of T cell receptor beta chains from one sample in a study of control samples from healthy donors and cancer patients. TCRdb's table, derived via immunoSEQ multiplex PCR, lists solely in-frame clones and lacks some. Here the sample spans some 150,000 clones, about 94% being singletons. What was sequenced was blood. The receptors were sampled from a man in his fifties or sixties in good health. Both conserved end residues are part of each CDR3. A D gene is named only where the DNA matches it firmly. Clone sizes are given selectively: once, few, many, or a class where the clone is expanded.

TRBJ2-1 . . TRBV7-2 14 CASSLVQGGNEQFF TGTGCCAGCAGCTTAGTTCAGGGAGGTAATGAGCAGTTCTTC
TRBJ2-1 . . TRBV27 11 CASGPYNEQFF TGTGCCAGCGGGCCATACAATGAGCAGTTCTTC
TRBJ2-1 . . TRBV5-1 13 CASSLSTGNEQFF TGCGCCAGCAGCTTGTCGACGGGCAATGAGCAGTTCTTC
TRBJ2-2 . TRBD2 TRBV7-9 15 CASSFGTSGTGELFF TGTGCCAGCAGCTTCGGGACTAGCGGCACCGGGGAGCTGTTTTTT
TRBJ1-2 . . TRBV6-5 14 CASSSGQINYGYTF TGTGCCAGCAGCTCTGGACAGATCAACTATGGCTACACCTTC
TRBJ2-6 once . TRBV19 19 CASSPDNRVFYSGANVLTF TGTGCCAGTAGTCCAGACAACAGGGTTTTTTACTCTGGGGCCAACGTCCTGACTTTC
TRBJ2-2 . TRBD2 TRBV27 15 CASAPGLVNTGELFF TGTGCCAGCGCCCCGGGACTAGTGAACACCGGGGAGCTGTTTTTT
TRBJ1-5 . TRBD1 TRBV7-8 17 CASSLASMPGGGQPQHF TGTGCCAGCAGCTTAGCCTCCATGCCAGGGGGCGGTCAGCCCCAGCATTTT
TRBJ1-2 few TRBD1 TRBV7-9 15 CASSLGQGPIDGYTF TGTGCCAGCAGCTTAGGACAGGGTCCAATAGATGGCTACACCTTC
TRBJ1-6 . TRBD1 TRBV28 15 CASSPGTEDYSPLHF TGTGCCAGCAGTCCCGGGACAGAAGATTATTCACCCCTCCACTTT
TRBJ2-3 . . TRBV21-1 13 CASSKDNTDTQYF TGTGCCAGCAGCAAAGACAACACAGATACGCAGTATTTT
TRBJ1-1 . . TRBV28 17 CASSLLGRGALNTEAFF TGTGCCAGCAGTTTATTAGGGAGGGGCGCATTGAACACTGAAGCTTTCTTT
TRBJ2-7 . . TRBV7-2 12 CASSDTRVEQYF TGTGCCAGCAGCGACACTAGAGTCGAGCAGTACTTC
TRBJ2-2 . . TRBV2 14 CASWGGANTGELFF TGTGCCAGCTGGGGAGGAGCCAACACCGGGGAGCTGTTTTTT
TRBJ2-5 once TRBD1 TRBV5-1 15 CASSDGQGAWKTQYF TGCGCCAGCAGCGACGGACAGGGGGCGTGGAAGACCCAGTACTTC
TRBJ1-1 . . TRBV7-9 13 CASSPTGNTEAFF TGTGCCAGCAGCCCAACTGGGAACACTGAAGCTTTCTTT
TRBJ2-7 . TRBD1 TRBV5-5 20 CASSFVPGQPALDSSYEQYF TGTGCCAGCAGCTTTGTACCGGGACAGCCAGCTCTAGATAGCTCCTACGAGCAGTACTTC
TRBJ1-2 . TRBD1 TRBV7-9 13 CASSGGTVYGYTF TGTGCCAGCAGCGGCGGGACAGTCTATGGCTACACCTTC
TRBJ2-7 . TRBD2 TRBV9 16 CASSFTSVTTWGEQYF TGTGCCAGCAGCTTCACTAGCGTCACGACTTGGGGGGAGCAGTACTTC
TRBJ2-1 . TRBD1 TRBV7-6 16 CASSPGVRDRDQQQFF TGTGCCAGCAGCCCGGGAGTCCGGGACAGGGACCAGCAGCAGTTCTTC
TRBJ2-1 . . TRBV24-1 15 CATSEKGLAGNEQFF TGTGCCACCAGTGAAAAGGGGCTAGCCGGCAATGAGCAGTTCTTC
TRBJ1-5 few TRBD1 TRBV28 14 CASLQGAYGQPQHF TGTGCCAGCCTGCAGGGGGCGTACGGTCAGCCCCAGCATTTT
TRBJ1-2 . . TRBV3-1/TRBV3-2 17 CASSPTASLLGAYGYTF TGTGCCAGCAGCCCGACAGCTTCACTTTTGGGAGCCTATGGCTACACCTTC
TRBJ1-1 . . TRBV29-1 14 CSAGLLTANTEAFF TGCAGCGCTGGCCTATTGACAGCGAACACTGAAGCTTTCTTT
TRBJ1-2 . . TRBV30 15 CAWSPVQGLSYGYTF TGTGCCTGGAGTCCGGTGCAGGGGCTTTCGTATGGCTACACCTTC
TRBJ2-7 once TRBD1 TRBV2 14 CASSIRQGAYEQYF TGTGCCAGCAGCATTAGACAGGGTGCCTACGAGCAGTACTTC
TRBJ2-2 few TRBD2 TRBV7-2 18 CASSTQRLAGEGGGELFF TGTGCCAGCAGCACTCAGCGGCTAGCGGGAGAGGGTGGCGGGGAGCTGTTTTTT
TRBJ2-2 . . TRBV6-6 13 CASSYSEVGELFF TGTGCCAGCAGTTACTCCGAAGTCGGGGAGCTGTTTTTT
TRBJ2-7 . . TRBV14 14 CASSPRVDSYEQYF TGTGCCAGCAGCCCCCGGGTCGACTCCTACGAGCAGTACTTC
TRBJ2-1 . . TRBV5-1 14 CASSLDSTYNEQFF TGCGCCAGCAGCTTAGACTCCACTTACAATGAGCAGTTCTTC
TRBJ2-7 . TRBD2 TRBV4-1 15 CASSSTGGTYYEQYF TGCGCCAGCAGCTCTACGGGGGGGACGTACTACGAGCAGTACTTC
TRBJ2-5 . TRBD2 TRBV19 15 CASSIGGRYQETQYF TGTGCCAGTAGTATCGGGGGGAGGTACCAAGAGACCCAGTACTTC
TRBJ2-5 . TRBD2 TRBV3-1/TRBV3-2 15 CASSPETSGRETQYF TGTGCCAGCAGCCCCGAGACTAGCGGGAGGGAGACCCAGTACTTC
TRBJ2-7 . TRBD1 TRBV7-2 15 CASSISGTGTYEQYF TGTGCCAGCAGCATATCCGGGACAGGAACCTACGAGCAGTACTTC
TRBJ2-1 . . TRBV23-1 24 CASSQSHRWQGIPNPMMSYNEQFF TGCGCCAGCAGTCAATCTCATCGGTGGCAGGGAATACCAAACCCCATGATGTCATACAATGAGCAGTTCTTC
TRBJ2-2 . . TRBV7-3 12 CASSLETGELFF TGTGCCAGCAGCTTAGAAACCGGGGAGCTGTTTTTT
TRBJ2-2 . . TRBV7-9 17 CASSPVAGTANTGELFF TGTGCCAGCAGCCCAGTGGCCGGGACGGCGAACACCGGGGAGCTGTTTTTT
TRBJ1-6 . . TRBV24-1 13 CATSESGVSPLHF TGTGCCACCAGTGAATCAGGGGTCTCACCCCTCCACTTT
TRBJ2-7 . . TRBV24-1 13 CATSDVQGYEQYF TGTGCCACCAGTGATGTACAGGGATACGAGCAGTACTTC
TRBJ1-4 . . TRBV7-9 14 CASTTDRGVEKLFF TGTGCCAGCACCACAGACCGGGGAGTGGAAAAACTGTTTTTT
TRBJ2-2 . . TRBV7-9 12 CASSLLVGELFF TGTGCCAGCAGCCTCCTGGTCGGGGAGCTGTTTTTT
TRBJ1-1 . TRBD1 TRBV28 15 CASSFGTAQNTEAFF TGTGCCAGCAGTTTCGGGACAGCCCAAAACACTGAAGCTTTCTTT